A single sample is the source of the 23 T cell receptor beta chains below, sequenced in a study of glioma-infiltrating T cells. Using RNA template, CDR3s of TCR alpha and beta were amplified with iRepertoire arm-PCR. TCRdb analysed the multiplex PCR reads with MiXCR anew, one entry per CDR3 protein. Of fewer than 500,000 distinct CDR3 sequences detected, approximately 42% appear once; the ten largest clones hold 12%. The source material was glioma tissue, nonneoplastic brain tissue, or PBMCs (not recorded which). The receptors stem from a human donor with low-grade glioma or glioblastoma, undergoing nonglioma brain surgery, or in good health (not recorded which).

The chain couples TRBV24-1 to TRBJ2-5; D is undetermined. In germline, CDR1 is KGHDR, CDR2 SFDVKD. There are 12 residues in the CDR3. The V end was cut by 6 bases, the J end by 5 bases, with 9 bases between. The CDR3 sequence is CATSFRDETQYF. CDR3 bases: TGTGCCACCAGTTTTAGGGATGAGACCCAGTACTTC.

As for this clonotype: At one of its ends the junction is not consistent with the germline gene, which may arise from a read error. In DNA, the CDR3 is TGTGCCAGTAGTATAGCCCCAGAGCAAGGGACCCAGTACTTC. Translated, it gives CASSIAPEQGTQYF. The rearrangement joins TRBV19 to TRBJ2-5, with D unclear. Germline V gene sequence: CDR1 LNHDA, CDR2 SQIVND (reference sequence). The CDR3 runs 14 residues.

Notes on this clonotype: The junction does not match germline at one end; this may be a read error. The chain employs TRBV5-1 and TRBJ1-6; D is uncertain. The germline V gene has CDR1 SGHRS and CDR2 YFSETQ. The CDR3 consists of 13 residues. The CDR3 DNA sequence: TGCGCCAGCAGCTTGGAAAGGAATTCACCCCTCCAATTT. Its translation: CASSLERNSPLQF.

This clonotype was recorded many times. CDR3 residues: CASSYGASGLGHEQYF. The CDR3 DNA sequence: TGTGCCAGCAGTTACGGGGCTAGCGGTTTGGGCCACGAGCAGTACTTC. The gene calls are TRBV6-1 and TRBJ2-7; TRBD2 agrees at 7 bases. The CDR3 covers 16 residues. The V gene's germline CDR1 is MNHNS and CDR2 SASEGT. J gave up 5 bases and V 5 bases, and 15 bases lay outside the gene matches.

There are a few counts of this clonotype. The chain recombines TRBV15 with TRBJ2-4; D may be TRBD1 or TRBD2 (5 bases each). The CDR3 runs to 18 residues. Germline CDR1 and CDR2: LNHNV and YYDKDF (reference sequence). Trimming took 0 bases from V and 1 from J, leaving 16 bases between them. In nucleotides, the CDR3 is TGTGCCACCAGCAGAGAGAGTTCTTGGGGGAGTGCCAAAAACATTCAGTACTTC. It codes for CATSRESSWGSAKNIQYF.

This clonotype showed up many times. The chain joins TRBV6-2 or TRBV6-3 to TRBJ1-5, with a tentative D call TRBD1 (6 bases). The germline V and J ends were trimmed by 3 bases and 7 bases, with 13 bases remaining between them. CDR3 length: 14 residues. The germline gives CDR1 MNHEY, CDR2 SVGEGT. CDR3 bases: TGTGCCAGCAGTTATCAAGGGGGGAGACAGCCCCAGCATTTT. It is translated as CASSYQGGRQPQHF.

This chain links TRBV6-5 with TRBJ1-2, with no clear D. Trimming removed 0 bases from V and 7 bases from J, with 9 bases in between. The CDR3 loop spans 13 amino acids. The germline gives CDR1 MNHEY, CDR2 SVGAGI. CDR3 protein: CASSYSGFGGYTF. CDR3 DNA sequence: TGTGCCAGCAGTTACTCAGGTTTCGGTGGCTACACCTTC.

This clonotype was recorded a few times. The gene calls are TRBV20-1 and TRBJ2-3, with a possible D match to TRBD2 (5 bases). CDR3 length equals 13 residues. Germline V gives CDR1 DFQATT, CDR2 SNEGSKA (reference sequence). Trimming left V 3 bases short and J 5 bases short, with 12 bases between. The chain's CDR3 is CSARRAEGDTQYF. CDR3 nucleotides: TGCAGTGCTAGGAGGGCAGAGGGAGATACGCAGTATTTT.

The CDR3 protein is CASGLLTFANTGELFF. Here the CDR3 DNA reads TGTGCCAGCGGTCTATTAACGTTCGCGAACACCGGGGAGCTGTTTTTT. The genes are TRBV27 and TRBJ2-2; D ambiguous. Germline V lookup: CDR1 MNHEY, CDR2 SMNVEV (reference sequence). Trimming took off 8 bases at V and 0 bases at J, with 16 bases between the two ends. This CDR3 spans 16 amino acids.

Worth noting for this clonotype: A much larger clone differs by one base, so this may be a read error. Here the CDR3 DNA reads TGCAGTGCTAGGAACCAGGTTGGGGGCTACACCTTC. Translating it yields CSARNQVGGYTF. This chain links TRBV20-1 with TRBJ1-2; D gene unclear. V lost 3 bases and J 8 bases, leaving 13 bases between the germline ends. There are 12 residues in the CDR3. CDR1 and CDR2 from the germline V gene are DFQATT and SNEGSKA (reference sequence).

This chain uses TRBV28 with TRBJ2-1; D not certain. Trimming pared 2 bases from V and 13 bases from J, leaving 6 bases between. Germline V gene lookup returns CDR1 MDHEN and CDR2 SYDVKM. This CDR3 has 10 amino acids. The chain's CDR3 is CASSLGVQFF. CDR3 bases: TGTGCCAGCAGTTTAGGGGTACAGTTCTTC.

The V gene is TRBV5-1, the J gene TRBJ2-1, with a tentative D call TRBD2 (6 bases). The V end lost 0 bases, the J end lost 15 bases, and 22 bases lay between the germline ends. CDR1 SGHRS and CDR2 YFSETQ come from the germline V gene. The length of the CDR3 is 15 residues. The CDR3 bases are TGCGCCAGCAGCTTGGACGGGAGAAGCCCCCCGGTCAGGTTCTTC. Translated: CASSLDGRSPPVRFF. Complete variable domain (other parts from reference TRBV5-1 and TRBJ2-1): KAGVTQTPRYLIKTRGQQVTLSCSPISGHRSVSWYQQTPGQGLQFLFEYFSETQRNKGNFPGRFSGRQFSNSRSEMNVSTLELGDSALYLCASSLDGRSPPVRFFGPGTRLTVL.

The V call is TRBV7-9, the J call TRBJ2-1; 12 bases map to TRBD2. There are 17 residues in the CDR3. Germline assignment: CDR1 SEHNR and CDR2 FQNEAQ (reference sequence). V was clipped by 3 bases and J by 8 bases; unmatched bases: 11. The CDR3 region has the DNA TGTGCCAGCAGCTTCAGACTAGCGGGAGAGTTAACGGATGAGCAGTTCTTC. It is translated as CASSFRLAGELTDEQFF.

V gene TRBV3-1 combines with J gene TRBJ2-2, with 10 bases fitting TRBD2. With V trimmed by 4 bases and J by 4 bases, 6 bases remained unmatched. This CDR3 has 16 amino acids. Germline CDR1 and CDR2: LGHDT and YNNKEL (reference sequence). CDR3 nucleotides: TGTGCCAGCAGCCCCCGGACTAGCGGACCCACCGGGGAGCTGTTTTTT. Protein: CASSPRTSGPTGELFF.

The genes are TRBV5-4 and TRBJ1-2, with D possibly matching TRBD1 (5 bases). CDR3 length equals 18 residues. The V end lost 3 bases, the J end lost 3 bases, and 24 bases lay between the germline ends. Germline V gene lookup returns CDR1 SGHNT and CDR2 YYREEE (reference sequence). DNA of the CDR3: TGTGCCAGCAGCTATTTGAGAAACCGGGGCTCACTTCACTATGGCTACACCTTC. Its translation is CASSYLRNRGSLHYGYTF.

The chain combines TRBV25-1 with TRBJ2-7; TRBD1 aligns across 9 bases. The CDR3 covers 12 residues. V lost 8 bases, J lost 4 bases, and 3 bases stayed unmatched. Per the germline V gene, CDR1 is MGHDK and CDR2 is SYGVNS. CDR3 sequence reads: CASGDRDYEQYF. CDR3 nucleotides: TGTGCCAGCGGGGACAGGGATTACGAGCAGTACTTC.

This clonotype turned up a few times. The CDR3 DNA follows: TGCAGTGCTCCACAGGGGTCCTCCTACGAGCAGTACTTC. It encodes CSAPQGSSYEQYF. This chain joins TRBV20-1 and TRBJ2-7; 7 bases align to TRBD1. V lost 5 bases to trimming and J lost 0 bases; unmatched junction nucleotides: 4. The CDR3 has 13 amino acids. CDR1 DFQATT and CDR2 SNEGSKA come from the germline V gene (reference sequence).

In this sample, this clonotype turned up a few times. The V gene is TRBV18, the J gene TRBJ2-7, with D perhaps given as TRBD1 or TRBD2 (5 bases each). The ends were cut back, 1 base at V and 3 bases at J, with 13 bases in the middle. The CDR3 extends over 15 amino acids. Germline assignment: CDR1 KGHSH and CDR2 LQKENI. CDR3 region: CASSPLGRRNYEQYF. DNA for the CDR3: TGTGCCAGCTCACCACTGGGACGGAGAAACTACGAGCAGTACTTC.

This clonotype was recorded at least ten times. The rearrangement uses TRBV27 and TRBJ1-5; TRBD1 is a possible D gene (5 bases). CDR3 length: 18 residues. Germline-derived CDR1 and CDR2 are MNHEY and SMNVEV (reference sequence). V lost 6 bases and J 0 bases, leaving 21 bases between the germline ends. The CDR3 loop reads CASRRAKGPYHSNQPQHF. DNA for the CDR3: TGTGCCAGCAGAAGAGCGAAGGGACCCTACCATAGCAATCAGCCCCAGCATTTT.

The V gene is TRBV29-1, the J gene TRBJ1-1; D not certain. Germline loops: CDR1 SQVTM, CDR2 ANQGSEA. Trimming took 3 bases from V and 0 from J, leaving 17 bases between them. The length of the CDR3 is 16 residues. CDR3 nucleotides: TGCAGCGTTGACCTCATAGGTCGTCCGATGAACACTGAAGCTTTCTTT. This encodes CSVDLIGRPMNTEAFF.

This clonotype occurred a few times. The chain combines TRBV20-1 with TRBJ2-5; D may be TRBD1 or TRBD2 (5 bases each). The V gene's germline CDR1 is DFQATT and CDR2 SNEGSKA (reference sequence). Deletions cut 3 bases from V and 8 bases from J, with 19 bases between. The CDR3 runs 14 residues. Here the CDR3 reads CSARGPEGTGTQYF. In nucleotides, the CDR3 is TGCAGTGCTAGGGGGCCCGAGGGGACCGGAACCCAGTACTTC.

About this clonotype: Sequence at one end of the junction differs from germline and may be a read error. CDR3 coding DNA: TGTGCCACCAGCCCTAACGAGGGCAGATGGAATCATCCCCAGCATTTT. Translation gives CATSPNEGRWNHPQHF. V and J are TRBV15 and TRBJ1-5; no reliable D call. The CDR3 length is 16 residues. From germline, CDR1 is LNHNV and CDR2 YYDKDF (reference sequence).

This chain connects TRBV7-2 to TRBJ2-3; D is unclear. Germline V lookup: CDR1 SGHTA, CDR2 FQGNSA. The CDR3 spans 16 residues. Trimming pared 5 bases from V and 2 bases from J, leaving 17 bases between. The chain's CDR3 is CASSPTTGGYTDTQYF. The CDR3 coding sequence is TGTGCCAGCAGCCCTACCACGGGCGGCTACACAGATACGCAGTATTTT.